This TCR beta chain emerged from a study of T cells expressing NK-cell markers. Study-wide background: Sorted CD3+CD56+NKG2C+, CD3+CD56+NKG2C- and CD3+CD56-NKG2C+ T cells provided the TCR beta repertoires. Seven donors tested HCMV-seropositive and one tested seronegative among the eight sequenced. Broader study findings: Also leading the CD3+CD56-NKG2C+ fraction in a handful of donors were these clonotypes. Among CD8+ T cells from about six donors, dominant NKG2C+ clonotypes accounted for roughly 1.0-7.0%.

In the case of this clonotype: Its antigen is undetermined.

The CDR3 runs 17 residues. The V gene's germline CDR1 is LGHNA and CDR2 YNFKEQ. With the 5' RACE reads reprocessed, TCRdb shows one record per CDR3 protein and no DNA. Its table lists 550,000 or so distinct CDR3 sequences. V is TRBV4-2 and J is TRBJ2-1; TCRdb designates TRBD1, a call that cannot be tested without DNA. Sequenced material: blood T cells: a sorted CD56 or NKG2C T cell subset, CD4+ or CD8+ T cells, or bulk PBMC T cells (not recorded which). The source of this sequence is a man between 18 and 29 years old in good health. This chain's CDR3 is CASSQFQGGSSYNEQFF.